This record concerns one T cell receptor (beta chain) sequence. Its cognate antigen is unknown. V lost 2 bases, J lost 12 bases, and 17 bases lay in between. The CDR3 has 14 residues. The germline CDR1 and CDR2 sequences are MDHEN and SYDVKM. These data are taken from a study of T cell responses to AZD1222 COVID-19 vaccine. Study details: Both about-4-week and about-12-week second-dose recipients were combined.

TCRdb's table, derived via immunoSEQ multiplex PCR, lists solely in-frame clones and lacks some. The sample records 150,000 or so clones, roughly nine tenths being singletons. Study conclusions and caveats: Spike was spanned by vaccine-associated CD4 TCRs, which were dominant at 160-218 and 743-854. Samples come after the peak T cell response, not at day 14. Only five to seven individuals given AZD1222 were seropositive at baseline.

The chain has TRBV28 and TRBJ2-1; no clear D gene. This clonotype was obtained from an adult in good health. The material was peripheral blood, obtained on day 0 of AZD1222 vaccination. CDR3 loop: CASSLISPSVAQFF. CDR3 bases: TGTGCCAGCAGTTTAATATCCCCGTCAGTTGCGCAGTTCTTC.